The 25 T cell receptor beta chains presented below share a single source sample, sequenced in a study of Ad26.COV2.S vaccination and SARS-CoV-2 variants. TCRdb's copy holds only in-frame clones and misses some; the assay was immunoSEQ multiplex PCR. The sample comprises about 94,000 clones, approximately 86% of which are singletons, and approximately 16% rests with the top ten. Sequencing used peripheral blood, obtained after recovery from COVID-19. The receptor source for this set is a human donor who had recovered from COVID-19.

This chain joins TRBV29-1 and TRBJ2-3; D possibly corresponds to TRBD2 (5 bases). This CDR3 comprises 13 residues. V shed 7 bases and J shed 0 bases, with 11 bases lying between them. Germline V gives CDR1 SQVTM, CDR2 ANQGSEA. The CDR3 reads CSAPWESTDTQYF. In DNA, the CDR3 is TGCAGCGCCCCGTGGGAGAGCACAGATACGCAGTATTTT.

This chain links TRBV5-6 with TRBJ2-6; D is unclear. Germline CDR1 and CDR2: SGHDT and YYEEEE. Deletions cut 0 bases from V and 0 bases from J, with 13 bases between. This CDR3 spans 18 amino acids. The CDR3 is CASSLVAVLSSGANVLTF. CDR3 bases: TGTGCCAGCAGCTTGGTTGCGGTCCTCAGCTCTGGGGCCAACGTCCTGACTTTC.

The chain links TRBV6-6 to TRBJ1-1; D call uncertain. The CDR3 sequence is 15 residues long. Trimming took off 6 bases at V and 2 bases at J, with 16 bases between the two ends. The germline gives CDR1 MNHNY, CDR2 SVGAGI (reference sequence). The CDR3 loop is CASSPYAAGNTEAFF. The CDR3 DNA reads as TGTGCCAGCAGCCCTTATGCGGCGGGCAACACTGAAGCTTTCTTT.

This chain joins TRBV10-3 and TRBJ1-2, with 10 nucleotides matching TRBD1. The V and J ends lost 4 bases and 7 bases, in that order; junction bases with no gene match: 3. Germline CDR1 reads ENHRY; CDR2 reads SYGVKD. The CDR3 loop spans 13 amino acids. CDR3 sequence: CAISGGTGVGYTF. The CDR3 nucleotides are TGTGCCATCAGTGGGGGGACAGGGGTTGGCTACACCTTC.

V usage is TRBV6-2 or TRBV6-3 and J usage is TRBJ2-3; D unclear. The CDR3 is made up of 16 amino acids. V lost 4 bases and J lost 0, with 14 bases in between. Germline V gene data show CDR1 as MNHEY and CDR2 as SVGEGT. The chain's CDR3 is CASSSQHNPSTDTQYF. In DNA form, the CDR3 reads TGTGCCAGCAGTTCCCAACATAATCCTAGCACAGATACGCAGTATTTT.

The chain links TRBV7-9 to TRBJ2-3, with TRBD1 identical over 7 bases. CDR1 and CDR2 from the germline V gene are SEHNR and FQNEAQ (reference sequence). The CDR3 is made up of 16 amino acids. Unmatched junction bases numbered 8, after V lost 5 bases and J lost 0 bases. CDR3 nucleotides: TGTGCCAGCAGCCCGCGACAGGGCGTGAGCACAGATACGCAGTATTTT. It specifies CASSPRQGVSTDTQYF.

This rearrangement joins TRBV28 to TRBJ2-7; D might be TRBD2 (5 bases). Germline V gene data show CDR1 as MDHEN and CDR2 as SYDVKM. This CDR3 contains 15 residues. The V and J ends lost 2 bases and 2 bases respectively, with 13 bases between them. The CDR3 sequence: CASSLGVAFPYEQYF. CDR3 sequence (DNA): TGTGCCAGCAGTTTAGGGGTAGCGTTTCCCTACGAGCAGTACTTC.

This chain uses TRBV5-1 with TRBJ1-1, with a tentative D call TRBD1 (6 bases). Trimming took off 0 bases at V and 5 bases at J, with 14 bases between the two ends. This CDR3 comprises 15 residues. CDR1 is SGHRS and CDR2 is YFSETQ in the germline V gene. In DNA form, the CDR3 reads TGCGCCAGCAGCTTGGTTGGGGGCGCCGGAACTGAAGCTTTCTTT. Translation: CASSLVGGAGTEAFF.

The chain uses TRBV19 and TRBJ2-1; the match to TRBD2 covers 10 bases. Germline assignment: CDR1 LNHDA and CDR2 SQIVND (reference sequence). The CDR3 sequence is 16 residues long. The trim removed 5 bases at V and 7 bases at J, leaving 11 bases unmatched. CDR3 nucleotides: TGTGCCAGTAGTGCTTCTAGCGGGAGAGGGTGGAATGAGCAGTTCTTC. It is translated as CASSASSGRGWNEQFF. Supplemented by reference TRBV19 and TRBJ2-1, the full variable domain reads DGGITQSPKYLFRKEGQNVTLSCEQNLNHDAMYWYRQDPGQGLRLIYYSQIVNDFQKGDIAEGYSVSREKKESFPLTVTSAQKNPTAFYLCASSASSGRGWNEQFFGPGTRLTVL.

This clone has a single count. The J gene is TRBJ2-1, the V gene TRBV2, with a weak D call TRBD1 (5 bases). The CDR3 length is 16 residues. V lost 1 base and J 7 bases, leaving 17 bases between the germline ends. Germline values: CDR1 SNHLY, CDR2 FYNNEI. CDR3: CASSEVWPGNENEQFF. CDR3 sequence (DNA): TGTGCCAGCAGTGAAGTGTGGCCAGGGAATGAAAATGAGCAGTTCTTC.

The chain uses TRBV11-2 and TRBJ2-3; unclear D gene. Germline loops: CDR1 SGHAT, CDR2 FQNNGV. The CDR3 has 12 amino acids. Trimming took 0 bases from V and 7 from J, leaving 5 bases between them. The DNA for the CDR3 is TGTGCCAGCAGCTTAGATGACCATACGCAGTATTTT. Translation gives CASSLDDHTQYF.

This sequence joins TRBV28 and TRBJ1-1; 8 bases line up with TRBD1. Looked up from germline, CDR1 is MDHEN and CDR2 is SYDVKM. The CDR3 consists of 18 residues. V lost 5 bases to trimming and J lost 2 bases; unmatched junction nucleotides: 16. The CDR3 sequence: CASSPPWDRRHRNTEAFF. The CDR3 nucleotides are TGTGCCAGCAGTCCCCCCTGGGACAGGCGCCATCGAAACACTGAAGCTTTCTTT.

V is TRBV7-9 and J is TRBJ2-2; D may be TRBD2 (6 bases). Germline CDR1 and CDR2: SEHNR and FQNEAQ (reference sequence). The CDR3 spans 15 residues. The V and J ends lost 5 bases and 3 bases respectively, with 13 bases between them. The DNA for the CDR3 is TGTGCCAGCAGCAACCTTTGGGGGGACACCGGGGAGCTGTTTTTT. Amino acid sequence: CASSNLWGDTGELFF.

The chain couples TRBV6-5 to TRBJ1-2; 7 bases match TRBD1. Trimming removed 2 bases from V and 8 bases from J; junction bases left unmatched: 8. The CDR3 is made up of 14 amino acids. Looked up from germline, CDR1 is MNHEY and CDR2 is SVGAGI. CDR3 sequence reads: CASSYGGQPYGYTF. In DNA, the CDR3 is TGTGCCAGCAGTTACGGGGGACAGCCTTACGGCTACACCTTC.

The V and J genes are TRBV5-6 and TRBJ2-5; D ambiguous. CDR3 length equals 14 residues. Per germline, CDR1 SGHDT and CDR2 YYEEEE. Trimming cost V 2 bases and J 3 bases, with 11 bases left between them. CDR3 loop: CASSFPGRKETQYF. In DNA, the CDR3 is TGTGCCAGCAGCTTCCCCGGACGGAAAGAGACCCAGTACTTC.

V gene TRBV6-2 or TRBV6-3 combines with J gene TRBJ2-1; D is perhaps TRBD1 or TRBD2 (5 bases each). The V end was cut by 2 bases, the J end by 4 bases, with 15 bases between. CDR3 length: 16 amino acids. The germline V gene encodes CDR1 MNHEY and CDR2 SVGEGT. The CDR3 DNA reads as TGTGCCAGCAGTTACATCGGGACGGCAAAGTACAATGAGCAGTTCTTC. It codes for CASSYIGTAKYNEQFF.

J is TRBJ1-6 and V is TRBV7-9; 8 bases map to TRBD1. This CDR3 has 15 amino acids. In germline, CDR1 is SEHNR, CDR2 FQNEAQ (reference sequence). Trimming cost V 5 bases and J 3 bases; bases outside gene matches: 3. As DNA, the CDR3 is TGTGCCAGCAGCCCTGACAGGGGCTATAATTCACCCCTCCACTTT. Protein product: CASSPDRGYNSPLHF.

CDR3: CASSLVGHLTNTIYF. The CDR3 region has the DNA TGTGCCAGCAGCTTGGTTGGACATTTGACAAACACCATATATTTT. The chain joins TRBV5-6 to TRBJ1-3; tentative D call: TRBD1 (5 bases). CDR1 SGHDT and CDR2 YYEEEE come from the germline V gene. The CDR3 loop spans 15 amino acids. Trimming stripped 0 bases from V and 6 bases from J, with 13 bases between.

This clone was recorded only once. The chain employs TRBV7-8 and TRBJ1-5; the D gene is possibly TRBD1 (5 bases). The CDR3 spans 15 residues. The V gene's germline CDR1 is SGHVS and CDR2 FQNEAQ. The ends were cut back, 2 bases at V and 2 bases at J, with 10 bases in the middle. The CDR3 coding sequence is TGTGCCAGCAGCTTATTCGGGGGACGCAATCAGCCCCAGCATTTT. The encoded protein is CASSLFGGRNQPQHF.

As for this clone: Other DNA sequences in the same sample also yield this CDR3. This chain links TRBV7-9 with TRBJ1-1; D gene ambiguous. Germline-derived CDR1 and CDR2 are SEHNR and FQNEAQ (reference sequence). The CDR3 runs to 14 residues. V was clipped by 1 base and J by 1 base, with 7 bases between them. CDR3 DNA sequence: TGTGCCAGCAGCTTAGAACGGAGGAACACTGAAGCTTTCTTT. Translation: CASSLERRNTEAFF.

This clone has just a few counts. J is TRBJ2-1 and V is TRBV27; D is unclear. V was shortened by 1 base and J by 7 bases, with 14 bases between the two germline ends. There are 15 residues in the CDR3. CDR1 and CDR2 from the germline V gene are MNHEY and SMNVEV (reference sequence). The CDR3 coding sequence is TGTGCCAGCAGTTTATTGAGGACCAACTCAAATGAGCAGTTCTTC. Encoded protein: CASSLLRTNSNEQFF.

This chain links TRBV5-1 with TRBJ2-1; 7 nucleotides line up with TRBD1. With V trimmed by 2 bases and J by 6 bases, 5 bases remained unmatched. The germline V gene encodes CDR1 SGHRS and CDR2 YFSETQ. CDR3 length equals 14 residues. CDR3 DNA sequence: TGCGCCAGCAGCTTCGGGACAGATGGCAATGAGCAGTTCTTC. It yields the protein CASSFGTDGNEQFF.

The V and J genes are TRBV6-2 or TRBV6-3 and TRBJ2-1; 7 bases fit TRBD1. CDR3 length: 17 amino acids. Germline lookup yields CDR1 MNHEY and CDR2 SVGEGT. J lost 6 bases, V lost 2 bases, and 13 bases had no gene match. CDR3 in amino acids: CASSYKGQLRLGNEQFF. The CDR3 nucleotides read TGTGCCAGCAGTTACAAGGGACAGCTCCGGCTAGGCAATGAGCAGTTCTTC.

V gene TRBV2 combines with J gene TRBJ1-4, with D maybe TRBD1 (5 bases). Trimming shortened V by 1 base and J by 7 bases, and 7 bases separated the two germline ends. Germline lookup yields CDR1 SNHLY and CDR2 FYNNEI. The length of the CDR3 is 13 residues. The CDR3 here is CASSEGQGEKLFF. CDR3 nucleotide sequence: TGTGCCAGCAGTGAAGGTCAGGGTGAAAAACTGTTTTTT.

V is TRBV5-6 and J is TRBJ2-7; TRBD2 might be the D (5 bases). Between the trimmed V and J ends, which lost 1 base and 4 bases, there was a span of 9 bases. The CDR3 is 13 residues long. CDR1 and CDR2 from the germline V gene are SGHDT and YYEEEE. The CDR3 nucleotides are TGTGCCAGCAGCTTGCCTAGCTCTTACGAGCAGTACTTC. Protein sequence: CASSLPSSYEQYF.